Below are 26 T cell receptor beta chains sequenced from a single sample in a study of T cell changes during pregnancy in multiple sclerosis. The data were produced by immunoSEQ multiplex PCR, yet TCRdb's version contains in-frame clones alone and is incomplete. The sample contains just over 35,000 clones, roughly 87% of which appear only once. The sample was CD4+ T cells from peripheral blood mononuclear cells, taken after pregnancy. The receptors derive from a female donor in good health, enrolled as a control in a pregnancy study.

V is TRBV6-5 and J is TRBJ2-5; no reliable D call. Deletions cut 5 bases from V and 2 bases from J, with 6 bases between. The CDR3 covers 12 residues. The germline V gene encodes CDR1 MNHEY and CDR2 SVGAGI. As DNA, the CDR3 is TGTGCCAGCAGTCGAGGACAAGAGACCCAGTACTTC. Protein sequence: CASSRGQETQYF.

J is TRBJ1-3 and V is TRBV7-9, with D possibly matching TRBD1 (6 bases). The CDR3 extends over 15 amino acids. The germline V and J ends were trimmed by 3 bases and 4 bases, with 13 bases remaining between them. Germline loops: CDR1 SEHNR, CDR2 FQNEAQ (reference sequence). The CDR3 region has the DNA TGTGCCAGCAGCTTGGCGGGGGCAGACGGAAACACCATATATTTT. Translating it yields CASSLAGADGNTIYF.

The V gene is TRBV2, the J gene TRBJ2-7, with 9 bases matching TRBD1. Germline assignment: CDR1 SNHLY and CDR2 FYNNEI. Trimming removed 8 bases from V and 2 bases from J; junction bases left unmatched: 7. The CDR3 spans 14 residues. CDR3 region: CASGGRTGAYEQYF. CDR3 DNA: TGTGCCAGCGGAGGTAGGACAGGGGCCTACGAGCAGTACTTC.

The chain joins TRBV6-1 to TRBJ1-4, with 9 bases identical to TRBD1. Germline-derived CDR1 and CDR2 are MNHNS and SASEGT. The CDR3 is 14 amino acids. V was clipped by 6 bases and J by 6 bases; unmatched bases: 5. This chain's CDR3 is CASRLTGGDEKLFF. The CDR3 bases are TGTGCCAGCAGACTCACAGGGGGCGATGAAAAACTGTTTTTT.

V is TRBV5-1 and J is TRBJ2-5; 12 nucleotides line up with TRBD2. Germline V gene sequence: CDR1 SGHRS, CDR2 YFSETQ. This CDR3 comprises 18 residues. J was trimmed by 4 bases and V by 1 base; bases with no gene match: 11. Here the CDR3 DNA reads TGCGCCAGCAGCTTGCCTAGCGGGAGGGTAACGACGGGAGAGACCCAGTACTTC. Its translation is CASSLPSGRVTTGETQYF.

The chain has TRBV28 and TRBJ2-7; TRBD2 might be the D (5 bases). Germline loops: CDR1 MDHEN, CDR2 SYDVKM. V lost 6 bases and J 0 bases, leaving 9 bases between the germline ends. This CDR3 comprises 13 residues. The CDR3 region is CASRSGVSYEQYF. Written as DNA, the CDR3 is TGTGCCAGCAGGTCCGGGGTCTCCTACGAGCAGTACTTC. Full variable domain (rest looked up from reference TRBV28 and TRBJ2-7): DVKVTQSSRYLVKRTGEKVFLECVQDMDHENMFWYRQDPGLGLRLIYFSYDVKMKEKGDIPEGYSVSREKKERFSLILESASTNQTSMYLCASRSGVSYEQYFGPGTRLTVT.

The chain joins TRBV30 to TRBJ1-6; 7 bases align to TRBD1. After removal of 2 bases from V and 4 bases from J, the junction contained 5 bases not matched to a gene. Germline CDR1 and CDR2: GTSNPN and SVGIG (reference sequence). This CDR3 has 15 amino acids. The chain's CDR3 is CAWSYETGYNSPLHF. The CDR3 DNA reads TGTGCCTGGAGTTATGAGACAGGGTATAATTCACCCCTCCACTTT.

This rearrangement joins TRBV5-1 to TRBJ2-1; D not resolved. CDR1 and CDR2 from the germline V gene are SGHRS and YFSETQ. CDR3 length: 12 amino acids. V lost 0 bases, J lost 9 bases, and 7 bases lay in between. This CDR3 is CASSLGVGEQFF. In DNA form, the CDR3 reads TGCGCCAGCAGCTTGGGAGTTGGTGAGCAGTTCTTC.

This clone was detected a few times. The chain recombines TRBV7-9 with TRBJ2-1; tentatively, D is TRBD2 (6 bases). V lost 3 bases, J lost 9 bases, and 15 bases lay in between. The CDR3 length is 14 residues. Germline loops: CDR1 SEHNR, CDR2 FQNEAQ (reference sequence). The CDR3 here is CASSFGGAASEQFF. The DNA of the CDR3 is TGTGCCAGCAGCTTTGGCGGGGCGGCGAGTGAGCAGTTCTTC.

The chain employs TRBV18 and TRBJ2-5, with D possibly matching TRBD1 (5 bases). CDR3 length: 16 amino acids. Germline CDR1 reads KGHSH; CDR2 reads LQKENI. Trimming removed 3 bases at V and 4 bases at J, with 18 bases between. The CDR3 reads CASSPGVGDSRETQYF. The CDR3 nucleotides read TGTGCCAGCTCACCTGGGGTAGGGGATTCGAGAGAGACCCAGTACTTC.

The rearrangement links TRBV4-1 to TRBJ2-3; 10 nucleotides match TRBD2. The V and J ends lost 4 bases and 1 base, in that order; junction bases with no gene match: 8. The CDR3 is 17 residues long. The germline V gene encodes CDR1 MGHRA and CDR2 YSYEKL. In DNA, the CDR3 is TGCGCCAGCAGCCGGAGTAGCGGGGGGTCGGGCACAGATACGCAGTATTTT. This gives the protein CASSRSSGGSGTDTQYF.

This rearrangement joins TRBV2 to TRBJ2-7; 10 nucleotides agree with TRBD2. The length of the CDR3 is 13 residues. The J segment lost 3 bases and the V segment lost 4 bases, leaving 0 bases of the junction unmatched. Germline assignment: CDR1 SNHLY and CDR2 FYNNEI. DNA of the CDR3: TGTGCCAGCAGTGGGACTAGCGGCTACGAGCAGTACTTC. It translates to CASSGTSGYEQYF.

This chain uses TRBV19 with TRBJ2-1, with TRBD2 matching over 9 bases. CDR1 and CDR2 from the germline V gene are LNHDA and SQIVND (reference sequence). The V segment lost 6 bases and the J segment 3 bases; nucleotides outside the gene matches: 6. The CDR3 is 15 residues long. Here the CDR3 reads CASSSRGGYYNEQFF. Here the CDR3 DNA reads TGTGCCAGTAGCTCGCGGGGGGGCTACTACAATGAGCAGTTCTTC.

The chain employs TRBV2 and TRBJ1-6; weak D call: TRBD1 (5 bases). There are 21 residues in the CDR3. Trimming pared 4 bases from V and 5 bases from J, leaving 30 bases between. CDR1 is SNHLY and CDR2 is FYNNEI in the germline V gene. The CDR3 here is CASSVVDGVGSQGRNNSPLHF. In DNA, the CDR3 is TGTGCCAGCAGTGTAGTCGATGGGGTCGGGTCTCAGGGCCGAAATAATTCACCCCTCCACTTT. The complete variable domain, with remaining parts taken from reference TRBV2 and TRBJ1-6, reads EPEVTQTPSHQVTQMGQEVILRCVPISNHLYFYWYRQILGQKVEFLVSFYNNEISEKSEIFDDQFSVERPDGSNFTLKIRSTKLEDSAMYFCASSVVDGVGSQGRNNSPLHFGNGTRLTVT.

The chain links TRBV11-3 to TRBJ1-4, with 7 bases fitting TRBD1. This CDR3 comprises 15 residues. Germline CDR1 reads SGHNT; CDR2 reads YENEEA. The trim removed 5 bases at V and 4 bases at J, leaving 7 bases unmatched. DNA of the CDR3: TGTGCCAGCAGCAAAACAGGGGCCATTAATGAAAAACTGTTTTTT. It codes for CASSKTGAINEKLFF.

This clone turned up a few times. The chain uses TRBV19 and TRBJ1-1; 7 bases map to TRBD1. The CDR3 has 16 residues. The V gene end was trimmed by 5 bases and the J gene end by 8 bases; junction bases not matched to a gene: 17. Germline V gene lookup returns CDR1 LNHDA and CDR2 SQIVND (reference sequence). CDR3 amino acids: CASSLLGWDRHPEAFF. In DNA, the CDR3 is TGTGCCAGTAGTTTATTAGGTTGGGACAGACACCCAGAAGCTTTCTTT. The full variable domain, rest sourced from reference TRBV19 and TRBJ1-1, is DGGITQSPKYLFRKEGQNVTLSCEQNLNHDAMYWYRQDPGQGLRLIYYSQIVNDFQKGDIAEGYSVSREKKESFPLTVTSAQKNPTAFYLCASSLLGWDRHPEAFFGQGTRLTVV.

The gene calls are TRBV7-3 and TRBJ1-2; D possibly corresponds to TRBD1 (6 bases). The CDR3 is made up of 17 amino acids. V lost 1 base to trimming and J lost 6 bases, with 21 bases between them. Germline assignment: CDR1 SGHTA and CDR2 FQGTGA. CDR3 region: CASSLNRLDSLSDGYTF. The CDR3 DNA follows: TGTGCCAGCAGCTTAAACCGCTTGGACAGCCTTTCGGATGGCTACACCTTC. Using reference TRBV7-3 and TRBJ1-2 for the parts outside the CDR3, the full variable domain is GAGVSQTPSNKVTEKGKYVELRCDPISGHTALYWYRQSLGQGPEFLIYFQGTGAADDSGLPNDRFFAVRPEGSVSTLKIQRTERGDSAVYLCASSLNRLDSLSDGYTFGSGTRLTVV.

The chain couples TRBV11-1 to TRBJ2-1; 10 bases align to TRBD1. The CDR3 loop spans 15 amino acids. Unmatched junction bases numbered 3, after V lost 3 bases and J lost 4 bases. Germline CDR1 reads SGHAT; CDR2 reads FQDESV (reference sequence). The CDR3 DNA is TGTGCCAGCAGCTTGGACAGGGGGAGGTACAATGAGCAGTTCTTC. Protein product: CASSLDRGRYNEQFF.

The chain has TRBV19 and TRBJ1-2; no clear D gene. CDR1 is LNHDA and CDR2 is SQIVND in the germline V gene (reference sequence). The CDR3 is made up of 14 amino acids. V was trimmed by 7 bases and J by 13 bases, leaving 25 bases between them. The CDR3 DNA is TGTGCCAGTACTCCCGGCGGACTTGTGGGGTCTTCCACCTTC. It translates to CASTPGGLVGSSTF. Full variable domain (outside the CDR3, taken from reference TRBV19 and TRBJ1-2): DGGITQSPKYLFRKEGQNVTLSCEQNLNHDAMYWYRQDPGQGLRLIYYSQIVNDFQKGDIAEGYSVSREKKESFPLTVTSAQKNPTAFYLCASTPGGLVGSSTFGSGTRLTVV.

This CDR3 is CASRGQGVGEAFF. In DNA form, the CDR3 reads TGTGCCAGCAGGGGACAGGGAGTTGGTGAAGCTTTCTTT. This chain uses TRBV6-1 with TRBJ1-1, with 9 positions matching TRBD1. Germline loops: CDR1 MNHNS, CDR2 SASEGT. This CDR3 comprises 13 residues. J lost 7 bases, V lost 6 bases, and 6 bases had no gene match.

The chain has TRBV5-6 and TRBJ1-6; a possible D gene is TRBD1 (6 bases). In germline, CDR1 is SGHDT, CDR2 YYEEEE. Between the trimmed V and J ends, which lost 5 bases and 10 bases, there was a span of 13 bases. The CDR3 length is 13 residues. The CDR3 here is CASRVDSRSPLHF. CDR3 bases: TGTGCCAGCAGGGTGGACAGTCGCTCACCCCTCCACTTT.

The gene calls are TRBV6-1 and TRBJ2-3; 9 nucleotides align to TRBD2. Trimming removed 1 base from V and 3 bases from J; junction bases left unmatched: 5. This CDR3 has 16 residues. Germline loops: CDR1 MNHNS, CDR2 SASEGT. CDR3 DNA sequence: TGTGCCAGCAGTGAAGTAGTGGCGGGAGGGACAGATACGCAGTATTTT. It translates to CASSEVVAGGTDTQYF.

The chain couples TRBV7-2 to TRBJ1-2; possibly TRBD1 for D (6 bases). From germline, CDR1 is SGHTA and CDR2 FQGNSA. Trimming took 5 bases from V and 2 from J, leaving 18 bases between them. This CDR3 comprises 16 residues. CDR3 bases: TGTGCCAGCAGCGCCCGACGGGGGGGCCTCAACTATGGCTACACCTTC. Translated: CASSARRGGLNYGYTF.

The chain is built from TRBV19 and TRBJ1-2, with D uncertain. CDR3 length equals 14 residues. CDR1 and CDR2 (germline): LNHDA, SQIVND (reference sequence). V lost 4 bases, J lost 1 base, and 10 bases lay in between. The CDR3 DNA sequence: TGTGCCAGTAGTACCCCCTCGGGTAACTATGGCTACACCTTC. Translating gives CASSTPSGNYGYTF.

The chain carries TRBV6-5 and TRBJ1-5; 7 bases are shared with TRBD1. The CDR3 is 14 amino acids. With V trimmed by 2 bases and J by 6 bases, 4 bases remained unmatched. CDR1 MNHEY and CDR2 SVGAGI come from the germline V gene. The CDR3 DNA sequence: TGTGCCAGCAGTTACCTAAGACAGGGTCAGCCCCAGCATTTT. As protein: CASSYLRQGQPQHF.

In DNA form, the CDR3 reads TGTGCCAGCAGCTTATGGGGAGGGGGGAGAGGCACCTACGAGCAGTACTTC. Protein: CASSLWGGGRGTYEQYF. This chain uses TRBV7-9 with TRBJ2-7; maybe TRBD2 (7 bases). The CDR3 is 17 residues long. Between the trimmed V and J ends, which lost 2 bases and 2 bases, there was a span of 19 bases. Germline CDR1 reads SEHNR; CDR2 reads FQNEAQ (reference sequence).